The 21 T cell receptor beta chains below all came from one sample that was sequenced in a study of read filtering for tumor transcriptome and immune sequencing. The library was built from about 370 ng RNA with molecular barcoded adaptors for alpha/delta and beta/gamma chains. TCRdb ran MiXCR on the reads and lists one entry per CDR3 protein. The sample includes 35,000 to 50,000 distinct CDR3 sequences, roughly 20% of them seen just once. Sequenced sample: a population of CD138-negative cells sorted from bone marrow. The origin of the receptors is a donor at least 40 years old with multiple myeloma.

V and J are TRBV10-3 and TRBJ2-2; D is ambiguous. The germline gives CDR1 ENHRY, CDR2 SYGVKD. The CDR3 is 15 amino acids. V was clipped by 4 bases and J by 0 bases, with 9 bases between them. The chain's CDR3 is CAISGLTPNTGELFF. The CDR3 DNA reads TGTGCCATCAGTGGGTTGACACCGAACACCGGGGAGCTGTTTTTT.

In its sample, this clonotype was seen a few times. The chain has TRBV19 and TRBJ1-5; the D gene is possibly TRBD1 (5 bases). V gave up 5 bases and J gave up 3 bases, with 14 bases separating them. Germline CDR1 reads LNHDA; CDR2 reads SQIVND (reference sequence). The CDR3 totals 15 residues. CDR3 coding DNA: TGTGCCAGTAGTTTTGCGGGACGACTCAATCAGCCCCAGCATTTT. Amino acids: CASSFAGRLNQPQHF.

This clonotype was picked up many times. The chain couples TRBV6-1 to TRBJ2-1; D unclear. The CDR3 consists of 12 residues. Germline assignment: CDR1 MNHNS and CDR2 SASEGT. V shed 4 bases and J shed 4 bases, with 5 bases lying between them. CDR3 bases: TGTGCCAGCAGTGTACTTTACAATGAGCAGTTCTTC. Its protein is CASSVLYNEQFF.

This clonotype was seen more than once but under ten times. DNA for the CDR3: TGTGCCAGCAGTTTTGAGGCGGACTCTGGAAACACCATATATTTT. This codes for CASSFEADSGNTIYF. The chain couples TRBV6-4 to TRBJ1-3, with no clear D. The CDR3 extends over 15 amino acids. The germline V gene encodes CDR1 MRHNA and CDR2 SNTAGT. V was clipped by 5 bases and J by 0 bases, with 11 bases between them.

Concerning this clonotype: A much larger clone lies a single base off, so this may be a read error. V gene TRBV12-3 or TRBV12-4 combines with J gene TRBJ2-1; D is unclear. Trimming stripped 6 bases from V and 6 bases from J, with 15 bases between. CDR3 length: 14 residues. The CDR3 loop is CASRLQGLSNEQFF. CDR3 nucleotides: TGTGCCAGCAGACTCCAAGGGCTTAGCAATGAGCAGTTCTTC.

As concerns this clonotype: A read error may produce the germline difference seen at one junction end. The V gene is TRBV29-1, the J gene TRBJ2-5, with a tentative D call TRBD2 (6 bases). The germline CDR1 and CDR2 sequences are SQVTM and ANQGSEA. CDR3 length equals 15 residues. This CDR3 is CRVERLGRTQETQYF. The CDR3, as DNA: TGCCGCGTTGAAAGATTGGGGAGGACCCAAGAGACCCAGTACTTC.

Ten or more counts support this clonotype. This chain links TRBV11-2 with TRBJ1-1; no clear D gene. The ends were cut back, 0 bases at V and 6 bases at J, with 8 bases in the middle. Germline assignment: CDR1 SGHAT and CDR2 FQNNGV. This CDR3 comprises 13 residues. Written as DNA, the CDR3 is TGTGCCAGCAGCTTAGATCTATGGGCTGAAGCTTTCTTT. Its protein is CASSLDLWAEAFF.

In its sample, this clonotype was seen many times. V usage is TRBV20-1 and J usage is TRBJ2-1; TRBD2 matches at 8 bases. The CDR3 extends over 16 amino acids. The ends lost 4 bases at V and 1 base at J; junction bases unmatched: 9. The germline CDR1 and CDR2 sequences are DFQATT and SNEGSKA (reference sequence). The CDR3 spells CSATVRAGDSYNEQFF. In DNA form, the CDR3 reads TGCAGTGCTACCGTAAGAGCGGGAGATTCCTACAATGAGCAGTTCTTC.

The sample holds a few counts of this clonotype. V and J are TRBV29-1 and TRBJ2-5, with 7 bases lining up with TRBD2. From germline, CDR1 is SQVTM and CDR2 ANQGSEA. V trimming: 3 bases; J trimming: 3 bases; junction bases outside the gene matches: 4. The CDR3 spans 13 residues. The chain's CDR3 is CSVDGRGKETQYF. The CDR3 DNA is TGCAGCGTTGATGGGCGGGGGAAAGAGACCCAGTACTTC.

Details on this clonotype: This is likely an artifact of a read error, given a far larger clone one base away. The rearrangement links TRBV11-3 to TRBJ2-1, with no clear D. CDR1 and CDR2 from the germline V gene are SGHNT and YENEEA. CDR3 length: 12 amino acids. The CDR3 protein is CASRLGFDKQFF. Here the CDR3 DNA reads TGTGCCAGCAGATTAGGTTTCGATAAGCAGTTCTTC.

This clonotype was seen many times. The V and J genes are TRBV29-1 and TRBJ2-3, with 9 bases lining up with TRBD1. Germline lookup yields CDR1 SQVTM and CDR2 ANQGSEA. The trim removed 1 base at V and 1 base at J, leaving 3 bases unmatched. The CDR3 length is 15 residues. DNA of the CDR3: TGCAGCGTTGAAGGGACAGGGGTCGGCACAGATACGCAGTATTTT. Its protein is CSVEGTGVGTDTQYF.

Concerning this clonotype itself: A clone one base away is much larger, so this may be a read error. The J gene is TRBJ2-7, the V gene TRBV28; D uncertain. The ends were cut back, 5 bases at V and 3 bases at J, with 17 bases in the middle. The CDR3 spans 15 residues. Per germline, CDR1 MDHEN and CDR2 SYDVKM. The DNA of the CDR3 is TGTGCCAGCAGTAAAATTACAGTGGGTCGCTACGAGCAGTACTTC. Encoded protein: CASSKITVGRYEQYF.

In its sample, this clonotype was seen many times. The chain couples TRBV3-1 to TRBJ1-1, with TRBD1 as a possible D gene (5 bases). Germline V lookup: CDR1 LGHDT, CDR2 YNNKEL (reference sequence). The length of the CDR3 is 14 residues. The V gene lost 3 bases and the J gene lost 3 bases, with 11 bases spanning the gap. DNA for the CDR3: TGTGCCAGCAGCCACCTGGGGGGGGACACTGAAGCTTTCTTT. Translated, it gives CASSHLGGDTEAFF. Full variable domain (outside the CDR3, taken from reference TRBV3-1 and TRBJ1-1): DTAVSQTPKYLVTQMGNDKSIKCEQNLGHDTMYWYKQDSKKFLKIMFSYNNKELIINETVPNRFSPKSPDKAHLNLHINSLELGDSAVYFCASSHLGGDTEAFFGQGTRLTVV.

This clonotype was seen repeatedly, ten times or more. The J gene is TRBJ2-2, the V gene TRBV7-9; no clear D. CDR3 length: 16 residues. V was shortened by 4 bases and J by 3 bases, with 15 bases between the two germline ends. In germline, CDR1 is SEHNR, CDR2 FQNEAQ (reference sequence). The CDR3 region has the DNA TGTGCCAGCAGCTCCGGGCCCCCCCGGGACACCGGGGAGCTGTTTTTT. It codes for CASSSGPPRDTGELFF.

This clonotype was seen a few times. The chain has TRBV12-3 or TRBV12-4 and TRBJ2-4, with 9 bases lining up with TRBD2. The ends lost 6 bases at V and 6 bases at J; junction bases unmatched: 15. The CDR3 runs to 17 residues. The CDR3 sequence: CASRPRILGSGRNIQYF. The CDR3 DNA sequence: TGTGCCAGCAGGCCCAGAATTCTTGGTAGCGGGAGAAACATTCAGTACTTC.

With regard to this clonotype: This clone may be a read error of a much larger clone one base away. Without the conserved terminal phenylalanine or tryptophan, this CDR3 likely stems from a read error. The chain carries TRBV29-1 and TRBJ2-3; 7 bases align to TRBD1. The trim removed 7 bases at V and 5 bases at J, leaving 6 bases unmatched. Looked up from germline, CDR1 is SQVTM and CDR2 is ANQGSEA. The CDR3 has 12 amino acids. The CDR3 DNA sequence: TGCAGCGCTGAGGGGGCTGAAGATACGCAGTATTCT. Protein sequence: CSAEGAEDTQYS.

In regard to this clonotype: Since a much larger clone is just one base distant, this may be a read error. This sequence joins TRBV2 and TRBJ2-2; 8 bases map to TRBD1. The CDR3 extends over 16 amino acids. Trimming took 7 bases from V and 1 from J; bases not matched to a gene: 8. Germline-derived CDR1 and CDR2 are SNHLY and FYNNEI. The CDR3 protein is CASTDRGVENTGELFF. In nucleotides, the CDR3 is TGTGCCAGCACCGACAGGGGCGTGGAGAACACCGGGGAGCTGTTTTTT.

This clonotype occurred many times. The chain is built from TRBV5-1 and TRBJ2-5, with TRBD2 identical over 8 bases. V shed 4 bases, J shed 5 bases, and the junction held 10 bases outside the gene matches. This CDR3 region has 15 residues. In germline, CDR1 is SGHRS, CDR2 YFSETQ. CDR3 nucleotides: TGCGCCAGCAGCCCCGGGACTAGTGAAGTGGAGACCCAGTACTTC. Protein: CASSPGTSEVETQYF.

With regard to this clonotype: The junction shows a germline mismatch at one end, possibly a read error. This chain joins TRBV3-1 and TRBJ2-3; 12 bases line up with TRBD1. CDR3 length equals 15 residues. From germline, CDR1 is LGHDT and CDR2 YNNKEL (reference sequence). The CDR3 sequence: CASSPGTGGTVTQYF. CDR3 DNA sequence: TGTGCCAGCAGCCCCGGGACAGGGGGCACAGTTACGCAGTATTTT.

There are many counts of this clonotype. V is TRBV28 and J is TRBJ2-1; TRBD2 aligns across 10 bases. The V segment lost 5 bases and the J segment 1 base; nucleotides outside the gene matches: 5. The length of the CDR3 is 16 residues. The germline V gene has CDR1 MDHEN and CDR2 SYDVKM. The CDR3 DNA reads TGTGCCAGCAGTACCACTAGCGGGGATTCCTACAATGAGCAGTTCTTC. As protein: CASSTTSGDSYNEQFF.

This clonotype showed up just a few times. This chain uses TRBV5-4 with TRBJ2-1; TRBD1 matches at 9 bases. Unmatched junction bases numbered 3, after V lost 0 bases and J lost 5 bases. Germline values: CDR1 SGHNT, CDR2 YYREEE (reference sequence). The CDR3 length is 15 residues. CDR3 protein: CASSLGGQGNNEQFF. The CDR3 nucleotides read TGTGCCAGCAGCTTGGGGGGACAGGGAAACAATGAGCAGTTCTTC.